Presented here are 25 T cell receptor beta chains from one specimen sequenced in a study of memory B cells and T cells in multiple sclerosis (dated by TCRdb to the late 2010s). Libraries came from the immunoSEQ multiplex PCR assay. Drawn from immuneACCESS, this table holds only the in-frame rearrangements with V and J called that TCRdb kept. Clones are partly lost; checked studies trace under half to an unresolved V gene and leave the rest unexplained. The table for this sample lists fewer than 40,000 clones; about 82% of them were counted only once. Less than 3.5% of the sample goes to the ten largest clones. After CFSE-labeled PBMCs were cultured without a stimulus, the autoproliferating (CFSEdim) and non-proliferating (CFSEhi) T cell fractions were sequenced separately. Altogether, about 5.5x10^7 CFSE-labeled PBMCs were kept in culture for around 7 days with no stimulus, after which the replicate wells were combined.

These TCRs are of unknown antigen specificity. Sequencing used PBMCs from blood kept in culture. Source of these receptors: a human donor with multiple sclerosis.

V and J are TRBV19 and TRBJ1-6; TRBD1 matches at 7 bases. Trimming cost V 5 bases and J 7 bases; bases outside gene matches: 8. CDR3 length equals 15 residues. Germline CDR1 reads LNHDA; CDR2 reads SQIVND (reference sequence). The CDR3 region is CASSRRTGPNSPLHF. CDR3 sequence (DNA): TGTGCCAGTAGTCGACGGACAGGCCCAAATTCACCCCTCCACTTT. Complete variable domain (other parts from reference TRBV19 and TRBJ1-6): DGGITQSPKYLFRKEGQNVTLSCEQNLNHDAMYWYRQDPGQGLRLIYYSQIVNDFQKGDIAEGYSVSREKKESFPLTVTSAQKNPTAFYLCASSRRTGPNSPLHFGNGTRLTVT.

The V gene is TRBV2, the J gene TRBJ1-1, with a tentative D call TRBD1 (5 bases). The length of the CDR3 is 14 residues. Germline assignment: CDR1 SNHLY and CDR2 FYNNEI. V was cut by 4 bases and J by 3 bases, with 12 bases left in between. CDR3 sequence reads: CASSGGGVDTEAFF. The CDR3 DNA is TGTGCCAGCAGTGGGGGCGGGGTAGACACTGAAGCTTTCTTT.

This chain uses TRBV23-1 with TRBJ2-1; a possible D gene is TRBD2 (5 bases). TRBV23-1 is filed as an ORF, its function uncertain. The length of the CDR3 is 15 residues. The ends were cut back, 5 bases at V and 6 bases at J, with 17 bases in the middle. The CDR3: CASSSTPPEGNEQFF. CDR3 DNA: TGCGCCAGCAGTTCAACCCCGCCTGAGGGCAATGAGCAGTTCTTC.

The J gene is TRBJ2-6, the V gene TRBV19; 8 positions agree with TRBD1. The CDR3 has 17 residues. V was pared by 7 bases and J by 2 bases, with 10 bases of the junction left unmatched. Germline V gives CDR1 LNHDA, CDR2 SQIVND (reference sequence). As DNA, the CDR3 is TGTGCCAGTAACCCGACAGGGGCTGCGACTGGGGCCAACGTCCTGACTTTC. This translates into CASNPTGAATGANVLTF. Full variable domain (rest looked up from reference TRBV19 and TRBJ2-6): DGGITQSPKYLFRKEGQNVTLSCEQNLNHDAMYWYRQDPGQGLRLIYYSQIVNDFQKGDIAEGYSVSREKKESFPLTVTSAQKNPTAFYLCASNPTGAATGANVLTFGAGSRLTVL.

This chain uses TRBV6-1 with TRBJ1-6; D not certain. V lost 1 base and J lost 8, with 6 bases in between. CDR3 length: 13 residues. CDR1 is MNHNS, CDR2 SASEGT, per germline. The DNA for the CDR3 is TGTGCCAGCAGTGAAGAAGTTGATTCACCCCTCCACTTT. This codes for CASSEEVDSPLHF.

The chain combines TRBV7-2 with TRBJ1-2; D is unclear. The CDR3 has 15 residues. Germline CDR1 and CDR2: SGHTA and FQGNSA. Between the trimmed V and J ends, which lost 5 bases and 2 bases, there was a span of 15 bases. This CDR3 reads CASSPEFSINYGYTF. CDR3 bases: TGTGCCAGCAGCCCGGAGTTCAGCATCAACTATGGCTACACCTTC.

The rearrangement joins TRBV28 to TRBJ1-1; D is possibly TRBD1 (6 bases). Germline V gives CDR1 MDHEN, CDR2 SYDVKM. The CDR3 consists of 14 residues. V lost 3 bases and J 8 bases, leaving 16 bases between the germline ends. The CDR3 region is CASSFSGRGWEAFF. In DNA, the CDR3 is TGTGCCAGCAGTTTCTCGGGCAGGGGATGGGAAGCTTTCTTT.

CDR3 nucleotides: TGCGCCAGCAGCTTGGGCGGGGTGAACACTGAAGCTTTCTTT. Protein product: CASSLGGVNTEAFF. V usage is TRBV5-1 and J usage is TRBJ1-1; D not resolved. Trimming pared 0 bases from V and 0 bases from J, leaving 6 bases between. The CDR3 sequence is 14 residues long. CDR1 is SGHRS, CDR2 YFSETQ, per germline.

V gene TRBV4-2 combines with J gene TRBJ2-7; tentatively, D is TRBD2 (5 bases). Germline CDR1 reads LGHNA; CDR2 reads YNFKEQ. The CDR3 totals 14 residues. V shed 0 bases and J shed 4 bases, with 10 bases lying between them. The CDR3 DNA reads TGTGCCAGCAGCCAAGATTTACGAGGGTACGAGCAGTACTTC. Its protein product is CASSQDLRGYEQYF.

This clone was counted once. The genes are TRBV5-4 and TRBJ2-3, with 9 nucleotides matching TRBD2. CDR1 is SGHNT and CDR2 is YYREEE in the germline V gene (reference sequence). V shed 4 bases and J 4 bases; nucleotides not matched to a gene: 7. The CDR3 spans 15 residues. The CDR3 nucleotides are TGTGCCAGCAGCCCAATAGCGGGGGAGGCAGATACGCAGTATTTT. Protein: CASSPIAGEADTQYF.

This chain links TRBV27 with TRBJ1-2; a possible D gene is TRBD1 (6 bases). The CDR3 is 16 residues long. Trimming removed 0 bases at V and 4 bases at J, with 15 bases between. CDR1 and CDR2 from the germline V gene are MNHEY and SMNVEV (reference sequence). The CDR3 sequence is CASSLSAGERGYGYTF. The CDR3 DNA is TGTGCCAGCAGTTTATCGGCAGGGGAGCGGGGCTATGGCTACACCTTC.

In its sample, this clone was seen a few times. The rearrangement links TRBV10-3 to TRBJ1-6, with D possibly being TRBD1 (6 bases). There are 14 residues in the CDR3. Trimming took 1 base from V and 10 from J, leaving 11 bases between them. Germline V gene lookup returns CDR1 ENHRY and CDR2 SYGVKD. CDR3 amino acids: CAISELEGGSPLHF. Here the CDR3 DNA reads TGTGCCATCAGTGAGTTGGAGGGGGGATCACCCCTCCACTTT.

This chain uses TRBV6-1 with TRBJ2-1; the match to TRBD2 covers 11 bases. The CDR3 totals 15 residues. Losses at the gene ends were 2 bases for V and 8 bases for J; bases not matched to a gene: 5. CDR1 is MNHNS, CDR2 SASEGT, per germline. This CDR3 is CASSERTSGPDEQFF. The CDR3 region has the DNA TGTGCCAGCAGTGAAAGGACTAGCGGGCCGGATGAGCAGTTCTTC.

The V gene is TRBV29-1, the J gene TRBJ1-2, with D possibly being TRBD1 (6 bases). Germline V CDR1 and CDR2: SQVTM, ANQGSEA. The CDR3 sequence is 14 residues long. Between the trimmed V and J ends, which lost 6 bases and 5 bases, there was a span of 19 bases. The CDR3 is CSVDTGRRGYGYTF. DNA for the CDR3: TGCAGCGTGGACACAGGGAGAAGAGGTTATGGCTACACCTTC.

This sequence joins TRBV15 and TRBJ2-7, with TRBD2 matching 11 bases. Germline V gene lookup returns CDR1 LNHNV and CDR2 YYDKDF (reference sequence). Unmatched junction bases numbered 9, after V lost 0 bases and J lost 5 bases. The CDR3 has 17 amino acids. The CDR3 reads CATSRDITSGRAHEQYF. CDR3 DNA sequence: TGTGCCACCAGCAGAGATATAACTAGCGGGAGAGCCCACGAGCAGTACTTC.

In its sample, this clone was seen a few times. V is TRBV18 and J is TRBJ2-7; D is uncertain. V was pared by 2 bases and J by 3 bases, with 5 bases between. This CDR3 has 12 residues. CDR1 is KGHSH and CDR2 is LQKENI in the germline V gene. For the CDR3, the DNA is TGTGCCAGCTCACCAGCCGACTACGAGCAGTACTTC. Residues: CASSPADYEQYF.

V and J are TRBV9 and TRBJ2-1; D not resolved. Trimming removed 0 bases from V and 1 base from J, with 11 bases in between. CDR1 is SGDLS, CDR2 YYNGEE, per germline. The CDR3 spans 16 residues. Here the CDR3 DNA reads TGTGCCAGCAGCGTAGGAGGCTTAGGGTCCTACAATGAGCAGTTCTTC. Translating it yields CASSVGGLGSYNEQFF.

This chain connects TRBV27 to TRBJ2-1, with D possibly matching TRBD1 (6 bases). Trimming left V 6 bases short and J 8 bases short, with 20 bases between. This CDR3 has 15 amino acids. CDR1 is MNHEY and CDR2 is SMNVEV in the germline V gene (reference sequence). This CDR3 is CASRTGKWSFYEQFF. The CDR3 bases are TGTGCCAGCAGAACAGGGAAATGGTCTTTCTATGAGCAGTTCTTC.

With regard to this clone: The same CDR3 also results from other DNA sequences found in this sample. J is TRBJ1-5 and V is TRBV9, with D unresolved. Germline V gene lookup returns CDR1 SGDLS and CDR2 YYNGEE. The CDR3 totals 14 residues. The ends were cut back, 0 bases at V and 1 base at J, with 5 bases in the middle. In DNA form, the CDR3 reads TGTGCCAGCAGCGTAGGTGGGAGCAATCAGCCCCAGCATTTT. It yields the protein CASSVGGSNQPQHF.

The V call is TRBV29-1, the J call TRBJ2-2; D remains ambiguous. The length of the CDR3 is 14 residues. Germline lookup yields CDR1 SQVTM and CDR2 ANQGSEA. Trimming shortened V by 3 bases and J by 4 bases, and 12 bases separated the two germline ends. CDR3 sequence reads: CSVDWARSTGELFF. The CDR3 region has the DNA TGCAGCGTTGACTGGGCCAGGAGCACCGGGGAGCTGTTTTTT.

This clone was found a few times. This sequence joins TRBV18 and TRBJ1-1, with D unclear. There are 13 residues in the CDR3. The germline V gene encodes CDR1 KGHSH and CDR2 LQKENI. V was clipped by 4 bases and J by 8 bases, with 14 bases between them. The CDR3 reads CASSLVLGSEAFF. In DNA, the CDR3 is TGTGCCAGCTCACTGGTTTTGGGCAGCGAAGCTTTCTTT.

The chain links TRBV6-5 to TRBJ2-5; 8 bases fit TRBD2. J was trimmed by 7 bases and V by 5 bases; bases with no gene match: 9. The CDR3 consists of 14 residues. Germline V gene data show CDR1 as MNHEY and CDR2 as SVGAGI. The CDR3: CASSPLAGRGTQYF. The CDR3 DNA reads TGTGCCAGCAGTCCACTCGCCGGGAGGGGGACCCAGTACTTC.

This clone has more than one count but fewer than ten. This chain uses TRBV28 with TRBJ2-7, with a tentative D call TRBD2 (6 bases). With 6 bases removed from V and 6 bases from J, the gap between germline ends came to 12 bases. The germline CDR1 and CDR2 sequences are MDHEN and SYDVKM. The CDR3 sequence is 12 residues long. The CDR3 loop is CASRSGLGEQYF. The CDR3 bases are TGTGCCAGCAGGTCGGGACTGGGCGAGCAGTACTTC. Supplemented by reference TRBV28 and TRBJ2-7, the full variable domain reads DVKVTQSSRYLVKRTGEKVFLECVQDMDHENMFWYRQDPGLGLRLIYFSYDVKMKEKGDIPEGYSVSREKKERFSLILESASTNQTSMYLCASRSGLGEQYFGPGTRLTVT.

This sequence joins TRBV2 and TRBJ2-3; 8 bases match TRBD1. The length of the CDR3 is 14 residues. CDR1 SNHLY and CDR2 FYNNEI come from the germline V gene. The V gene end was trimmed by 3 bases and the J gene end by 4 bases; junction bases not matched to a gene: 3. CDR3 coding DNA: TGTGCCAGCAGTGAGGACAGGGTCTCAGATACGCAGTATTTT. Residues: CASSEDRVSDTQYF.

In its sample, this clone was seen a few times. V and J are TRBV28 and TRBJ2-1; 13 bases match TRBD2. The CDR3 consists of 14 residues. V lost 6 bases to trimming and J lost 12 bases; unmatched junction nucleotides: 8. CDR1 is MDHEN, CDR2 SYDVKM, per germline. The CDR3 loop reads CASSGTSGTQGQFF. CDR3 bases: TGTGCCAGCAGCGGGACTAGCGGGACGCAGGGGCAGTTCTTC.